The 25 T cell receptor beta chains listed next were all sequenced from one sample in a study of CD8 T cells in Susac syndrome. It was with random hexamers that roughly 0.5 to 1 ug RNA was reverse transcribed. TCRdb fed the immunoSEQ multiplex PCR reads into MiXCR, producing one record per CDR3 protein. Found here are 100,000 to 150,000 distinct CDR3 sequences, about 93% of them singletons; the top ten hold about 0.089%. Sequenced material: CD4+ T cells from PBMCs. These receptors all stem from a human donor in good health.

The chain couples TRBV5-6 to TRBJ2-1, with a tentative D call TRBD1 (8 bases). This CDR3 spans 16 amino acids. V was clipped by 6 bases and J by 2 bases, with 18 bases between them. Germline CDR1 and CDR2: SGHDT and YYEEEE. The CDR3 sequence is CASNRGGQVTYNEQFF. The CDR3 coding sequence is TGTGCCAGCAATAGGGGGGGACAGGTTACCTACAATGAGCAGTTCTTC.

This sequence joins TRBV12-3 or TRBV12-4 and TRBJ2-7, with TRBD1 matching over 8 bases. The CDR3 contains 13 residues. V gave up 5 bases and J gave up 6 bases; unmatched junction bases: 6. The CDR3 region is CASSPGQGIEQYF. In DNA, the CDR3 is TGTGCCAGCAGTCCCGGACAGGGTATCGAGCAGTACTTC.

V is TRBV28 and J is TRBJ2-4; TRBD1 matches 10 bases. There are 16 residues in the CDR3. The V segment lost 8 bases and the J segment 1 base; nucleotides outside the gene matches: 8. Germline CDR1 MDHEN, CDR2 SYDVKM. CDR3 sequence reads: CASGPRGQGAKNIQYF. CDR3 in DNA: TGTGCCAGCGGACCCCGGGGACAGGGGGCCAAAAACATTCAGTACTTC.

The rearrangement uses TRBV7-2 and TRBJ1-2, with TRBD1 matching 8 bases. Germline lookup yields CDR1 SGHTA and CDR2 FQGNSA. V was pared by 3 bases and J by 9 bases, with 12 bases of the junction left unmatched. The CDR3 runs 15 residues. The CDR3 is CASSLSPDGTGRYTF. The CDR3 DNA reads TGTGCCAGCAGCTTGAGCCCCGACGGGACAGGACGCTACACCTTC.

J is TRBJ2-1 and V is TRBV7-3, with 13 bases identical to TRBD2. Losses at the gene ends were 4 bases for V and 6 bases for J; bases not matched to a gene: 6. This CDR3 spans 16 amino acids. CDR1 and CDR2 from the germline V gene are SGHTA and FQGTGA. CDR3 nucleotide sequence: TGTGCCAGCAGCTCAGGTGGACTAGCGGGAGTCAATGAGCAGTTCTTC. This gives the protein CASSSGGLAGVNEQFF.

The rearrangement links TRBV9 to TRBJ1-6; tentative D call: TRBD1 (6 bases). Germline CDR1 SGDLS, CDR2 YYNGEE. V lost 4 bases, J lost 3 bases, and 14 bases lay in between. The CDR3 contains 16 residues. The CDR3 sequence: CASSPLGQFYNSPLHF. The CDR3 nucleotides are TGTGCCAGCAGCCCTCTCGGACAGTTCTATAATTCACCCCTCCACTTT.

The rearrangement joins TRBV6-5 to TRBJ1-2; no clear D gene. The CDR3 has 13 amino acids. Looked up from germline, CDR1 is MNHEY and CDR2 is SVGAGI. V was cut by 6 bases and J by 4 bases, with 12 bases left in between. CDR3 nucleotides: TGTGCCAGCAGCCCCCTTTCGGTCTATGGCTACACCTTC. It yields the protein CASSPLSVYGYTF.

The chain couples TRBV30 to TRBJ2-3; D gene ambiguous. Looked up from germline, CDR1 is GTSNPN and CDR2 is SVGIG (reference sequence). V dropped 4 bases and J dropped 0 bases, with 8 bases sitting between them. The CDR3 loop spans 13 amino acids. CDR3 protein: CAWNRFSTDTQYF. In DNA, the CDR3 is TGTGCCTGGAACCGTTTCAGCACAGATACGCAGTATTTT. Based on the CDR3 plus reference TRBV30 and TRBJ2-3, the full variable domain is SQTIHQWPATLVQPVGSPLSLECTVEGTSNPNLYWYRQAAGRGLQLLFYSVGIGQISSEVPQNLSASRPQDRQFILSSKKLLLSDSGFYLCAWNRFSTDTQYFGPGTRLTVL.

The chain links TRBV5-1 to TRBJ2-1, with D perhaps matching TRBD1 or TRBD2 (5 bases each). The CDR3 spans 14 residues. The V end was cut by 0 bases, the J end by 9 bases, with 13 bases between. Germline values: CDR1 SGHRS, CDR2 YFSETQ. Written as DNA, the CDR3 is TGCGCCAGCAGCTTGGCCTCGGGGCTCGCTGAGCAGTTCTTC. Its protein is CASSLASGLAEQFF.

Note on this clonotype: Germline is not matched at one junction end, which may reflect a read error. The chain has TRBV23-1 and TRBJ1-2; TRBD1 matches at 7 bases. TRBV23-1 is marked as an open reading frame, function uncertain. The CDR3 is 16 residues long. The CDR3 loop reads CASSQYRGRPDYGYTF. Written as DNA, the CDR3 is TGCGCCAGCAGCCAATACAGGGGCCGTCCAGACTATGGCTACACCTTC.

The chain links TRBV18 to TRBJ2-7, with TRBD1 matching over 7 bases. CDR3 length equals 14 residues. V dropped 3 bases and J dropped 6; count of bases not matched to a gene: 8. Germline assignment: CDR1 KGHSH and CDR2 LQKENI. CDR3 loop: CASSPAPTGFEQYF. The CDR3 region has the DNA TGTGCCAGCTCACCCGCGCCGACAGGGTTCGAGCAGTACTTC.

The chain recombines TRBV7-2 with TRBJ2-3; 9 bases are shared with TRBD2. Germline CDR1 SGHTA, CDR2 FQGNSA. Trimming at V came to 2 bases and at J to 0 bases, leaving 6 bases not matched to a gene. This CDR3 is 17 amino acids long. The CDR3 loop is CASSLSSGVSSTDTQYF. CDR3 in DNA: TGTGCCAGCAGCTTATCTAGCGGGGTATCTAGCACAGATACGCAGTATTTT. Looking up the rest from reference TRBV7-2 and TRBJ2-3 gives the full variable domain: GAGVSQSPSNKVTEKGKDVELRCDPISGHTALYWYRQSLGQGLEFLIYFQGNSAPDKSGLPSDRFSAERTGGSVSTLTIQRTQQEDSAVYLCASSLSSGVSSTDTQYFGPGTRLTVL.

The chain carries TRBV5-1 and TRBJ2-5; 7 nucleotides agree with TRBD1. The CDR3 runs 15 residues. Looked up from germline, CDR1 is SGHRS and CDR2 is YFSETQ. Trimming at V came to 3 bases and at J to 5 bases, leaving 10 bases not matched to a gene. The CDR3, as DNA: TGCGCCAGCAGCTCAAGGGACAGAATCCTGGAGACCCAGTACTTC. This codes for CASSSRDRILETQYF. Drawing the rest from reference TRBV5-1 and TRBJ2-5, the complete variable domain is KAGVTQTPRYLIKTRGQQVTLSCSPISGHRSVSWYQQTPGQGLQFLFEYFSETQRNKGNFPGRFSGRQFSNSRSEMNVSTLELGDSALYLCASSSRDRILETQYFGPGTRLLVL.

The J gene is TRBJ2-1, the V gene TRBV7-2, with no clear D. The CDR3 has 12 amino acids. V was shortened by 0 bases and J by 8 bases, with 5 bases between the two germline ends. CDR1 and CDR2 from the germline V gene are SGHTA and FQGNSA. The CDR3 loop is CASSLAPYEQFF. The CDR3 DNA sequence: TGTGCCAGCAGCTTAGCCCCCTATGAGCAGTTCTTC.

The gene calls are TRBV5-1 and TRBJ2-7; a possible D gene is TRBD2 (5 bases). The germline V gene has CDR1 SGHRS and CDR2 YFSETQ. V was cut by 0 bases and J by 3 bases, with 16 bases left in between. The CDR3 is made up of 16 amino acids. In DNA form, the CDR3 reads TGCGCCAGCAGCTTGGATTCGTGGGAGAATTTCTACGAGCAGTACTTC. Translated, it gives CASSLDSWENFYEQYF.

This clonotype has only a few counts. The chain carries TRBV7-2 and TRBJ2-7; D possibly corresponds to TRBD1 (5 bases). From germline, CDR1 is SGHTA and CDR2 FQGNSA. V shed 3 bases and J shed 4 bases, with 7 bases lying between them. This CDR3 comprises 12 residues. The CDR3 is CASSFDSYEQYF. CDR3 sequence (DNA): TGTGCCAGCAGCTTTGACAGTTACGAGCAGTACTTC.

This clonotype appeared a single time. The J gene is TRBJ1-5, the V gene TRBV5-1; 7 nucleotides line up with TRBD1. The CDR3 length is 15 residues. The V gene's germline CDR1 is SGHRS and CDR2 YFSETQ. Losses at the gene ends were 4 bases for V and 3 bases for J; bases not matched to a gene: 7. CDR3 residues: CASSATGALNQPQHF. CDR3 bases: TGCGCCAGCAGCGCCACAGGGGCCCTCAATCAGCCCCAGCATTTT.

The V and J genes are TRBV4-2 and TRBJ1-5; 10 bases match TRBD1. Germline V lookup: CDR1 LGHNA, CDR2 YNFKEQ. V was pared by 0 bases and J by 6 bases, with 2 bases of the junction left unmatched. This CDR3 has 15 residues. CDR3 protein: CASSQDWDRGQPQHF. For the CDR3, the DNA is TGTGCCAGCAGCCAAGATTGGGACAGGGGTCAGCCCCAGCATTTT.

This chain connects TRBV28 to TRBJ1-1; possibly TRBD1 for D (5 bases). Trimming removed 5 bases from V and 6 bases from J, with 16 bases in between. Germline V gene sequence: CDR1 MDHEN, CDR2 SYDVKM. The CDR3 length is 14 residues. CDR3 DNA sequence: TGTGCCAGCAGTCTACCGACAGAGTGGGCTGAAGCTTTCTTT. Encoded protein: CASSLPTEWAEAFF.

The chain is built from TRBV2 and TRBJ1-2; 7 bases fit TRBD1. The CDR3 spans 13 residues. Trimming removed 6 bases from V and 4 bases from J; junction bases left unmatched: 5. In germline, CDR1 is SNHLY, CDR2 FYNNEI. CDR3 nucleotide sequence: TGTGCCAGCAGGGGGGACAGATCCTATGGCTACACCTTC. Translated, it gives CASRGDRSYGYTF. Combining the CDR3 with reference TRBV2 and TRBJ1-2 gives the whole variable domain EPEVTQTPSHQVTQMGQEVILRCVPISNHLYFYWYRQILGQKVEFLVSFYNNEISEKSEIFDDQFSVERPDGSNFTLKIRSTKLEDSAMYFCASRGDRSYGYTFGSGTRLTVV.

This clonotype was seen only once. This chain connects TRBV5-4 to TRBJ2-5; 9 nucleotides align to TRBD2. Germline V lookup: CDR1 SGHNT, CDR2 YYREEE (reference sequence). Germline trimming cut 4 bases from V and 4 bases from J; bases unmatched to any gene: 8. CDR3 size: 15 residues. The CDR3 DNA sequence: TGTGCCAGCAGCCATTCGACTAGCGGATTAGAGACCCAGTACTTC. Amino acid sequence: CASSHSTSGLETQYF.

CDR3 sequence: CASSYDAATNEKLFF. The CDR3, as DNA: TGTGCCAGCAGTTACGACGCGGCAACTAATGAAAAACTGTTTTTT. The chain carries TRBV6-2 or TRBV6-3 and TRBJ1-4, with D uncertain. CDR1 MNHEY and CDR2 SVGEGT come from the germline V gene. The CDR3 consists of 15 residues. V lost 2 bases, J lost 0 bases, and 7 bases lay in between.

The chain employs TRBV27 and TRBJ2-6, with 8 bases matching TRBD2. The CDR3 has 15 amino acids. Trimming removed 6 bases from V and 3 bases from J; junction bases left unmatched: 4. Looked up from germline, CDR1 is MNHEY and CDR2 is SMNVEV (reference sequence). The CDR3 loop reads CASRPLAGGANVLTF. CDR3 in DNA: TGTGCCAGCAGGCCCCTAGCGGGTGGGGCCAACGTCCTGACTTTC.

The J gene is TRBJ2-1, the V gene TRBV29-1, with D possibly TRBD1 on 7 matching bases. Germline CDR1 SQVTM, CDR2 ANQGSEA. CDR3 size: 12 residues. The ends were cut back, 6 bases at V and 8 bases at J, with 14 bases in the middle. In DNA, the CDR3 is TGCAGCGTGGTCGGAGGGGGCGATGAGCAGTTCTTC. This codes for CSVVGGGDEQFF.

The chain is built from TRBV7-2 and TRBJ1-5; D is perhaps TRBD1 (6 bases). Germline CDR1 reads SGHTA; CDR2 reads FQGNSA. The V end lost 4 bases, the J end lost 3 bases, and 22 bases lay between the germline ends. The CDR3 has 18 amino acids. CDR3 in DNA: TGTGCCAGCAGCTCGACCGGCCGGTGGGACACCAACAATCAGCCCCAGCATTTT. Amino acid sequence: CASSSTGRWDTNNQPQHF.